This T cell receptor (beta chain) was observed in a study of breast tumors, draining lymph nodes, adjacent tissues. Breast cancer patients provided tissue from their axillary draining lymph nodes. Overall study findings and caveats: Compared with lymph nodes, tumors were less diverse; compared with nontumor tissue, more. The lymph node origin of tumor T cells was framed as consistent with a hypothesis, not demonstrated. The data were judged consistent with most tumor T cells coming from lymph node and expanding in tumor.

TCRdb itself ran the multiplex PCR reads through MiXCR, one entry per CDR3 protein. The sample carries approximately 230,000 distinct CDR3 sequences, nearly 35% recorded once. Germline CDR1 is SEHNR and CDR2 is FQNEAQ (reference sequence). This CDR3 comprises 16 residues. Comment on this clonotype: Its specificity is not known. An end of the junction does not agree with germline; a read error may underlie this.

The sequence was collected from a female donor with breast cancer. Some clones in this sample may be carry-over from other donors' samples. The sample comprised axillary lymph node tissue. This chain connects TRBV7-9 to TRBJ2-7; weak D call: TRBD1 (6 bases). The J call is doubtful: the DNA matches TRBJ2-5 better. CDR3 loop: CASSQGSTGPQETQYF. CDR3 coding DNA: TGCGCCAGCAGCCAAGGATCGACAGGCCCCCAAGAGACCCAGTACTTC.